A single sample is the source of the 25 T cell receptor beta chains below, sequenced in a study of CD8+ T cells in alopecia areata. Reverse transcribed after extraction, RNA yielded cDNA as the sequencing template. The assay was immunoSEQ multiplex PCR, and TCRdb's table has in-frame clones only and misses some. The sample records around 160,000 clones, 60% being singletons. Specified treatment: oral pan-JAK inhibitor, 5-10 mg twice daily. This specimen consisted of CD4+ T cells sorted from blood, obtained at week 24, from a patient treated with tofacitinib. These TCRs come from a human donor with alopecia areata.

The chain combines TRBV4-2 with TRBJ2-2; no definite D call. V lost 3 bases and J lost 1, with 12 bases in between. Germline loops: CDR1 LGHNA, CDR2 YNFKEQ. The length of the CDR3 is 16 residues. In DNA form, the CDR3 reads TGTGCCAGCAGCCATTTCGTAGACAAGAACACCGGGGAGCTGTTTTTT. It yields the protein CASSHFVDKNTGELFF.

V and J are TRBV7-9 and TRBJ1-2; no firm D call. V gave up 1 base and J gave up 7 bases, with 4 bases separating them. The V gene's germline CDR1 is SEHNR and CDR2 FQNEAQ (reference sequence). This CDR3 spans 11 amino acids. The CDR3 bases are TGTGCCAGCAGCTTAGAGATTGGCTACACCTTC. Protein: CASSLEIGYTF.

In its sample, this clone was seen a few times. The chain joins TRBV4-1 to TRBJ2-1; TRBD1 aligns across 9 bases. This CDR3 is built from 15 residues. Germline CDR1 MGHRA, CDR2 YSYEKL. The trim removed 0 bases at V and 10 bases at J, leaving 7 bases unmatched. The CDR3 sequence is CASSQDLGTGLEQFF. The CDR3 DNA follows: TGCGCCAGCAGCCAAGACTTGGGGACAGGGTTGGAGCAGTTCTTC.

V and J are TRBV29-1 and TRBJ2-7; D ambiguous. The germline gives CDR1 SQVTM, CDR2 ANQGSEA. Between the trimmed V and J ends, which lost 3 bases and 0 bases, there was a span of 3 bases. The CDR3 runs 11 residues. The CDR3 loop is CSVDSSYEQYF. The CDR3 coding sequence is TGCAGCGTTGACAGCTCCTACGAGCAGTACTTC.

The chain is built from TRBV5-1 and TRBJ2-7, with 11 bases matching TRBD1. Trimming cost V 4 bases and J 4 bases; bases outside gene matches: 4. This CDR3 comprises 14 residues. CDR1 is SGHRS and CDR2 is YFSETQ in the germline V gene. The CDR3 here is CASSPDRGRYEQYF. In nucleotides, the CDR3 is TGCGCCAGCAGCCCGGACAGGGGGCGGTACGAGCAGTACTTC.

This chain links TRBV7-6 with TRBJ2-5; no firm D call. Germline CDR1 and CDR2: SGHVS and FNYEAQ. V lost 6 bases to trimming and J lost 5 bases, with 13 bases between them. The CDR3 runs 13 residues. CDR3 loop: CASRGTLGETQYF. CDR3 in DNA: TGTGCCAGCAGGGGCACCCTGGGCGAGACCCAGTACTTC. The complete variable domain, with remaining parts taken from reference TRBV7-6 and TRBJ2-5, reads GAGVSQSPRYKVTKRGQDVALRCDPISGHVSLYWYRQALGQGPEFLTYFNYEAQQDKSGLPNDRFSAERPEGSISTLTIQRTEQRDSAMYRCASRGTLGETQYFGPGTRLLVL.

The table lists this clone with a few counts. Written as DNA, the CDR3 is TGCAGCGTTGGCCCTCGTACAGGGAAGGGAGAGCAGTACTTC. Amino acids: CSVGPRTGKGEQYF. The chain combines TRBV29-1 with TRBJ2-7; the D gene is possibly TRBD1 (6 bases). The CDR3 consists of 14 residues. Germline CDR1 reads SQVTM; CDR2 reads ANQGSEA. The V end lost 4 bases, the J end lost 7 bases, and 20 bases lay between the germline ends.

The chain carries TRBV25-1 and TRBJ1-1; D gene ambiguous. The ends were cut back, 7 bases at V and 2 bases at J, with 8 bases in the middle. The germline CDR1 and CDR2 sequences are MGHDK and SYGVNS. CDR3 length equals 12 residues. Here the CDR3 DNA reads TGTGCCAGCATCGGGTTTAACACTGAAGCTTTCTTT. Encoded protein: CASIGFNTEAFF.

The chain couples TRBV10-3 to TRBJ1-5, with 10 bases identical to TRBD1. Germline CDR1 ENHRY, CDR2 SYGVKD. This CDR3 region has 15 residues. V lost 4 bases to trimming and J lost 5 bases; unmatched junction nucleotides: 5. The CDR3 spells CAISAGGQGDQPQHF. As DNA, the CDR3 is TGTGCCATCAGTGCTGGTGGACAGGGGGATCAGCCCCAGCATTTT.

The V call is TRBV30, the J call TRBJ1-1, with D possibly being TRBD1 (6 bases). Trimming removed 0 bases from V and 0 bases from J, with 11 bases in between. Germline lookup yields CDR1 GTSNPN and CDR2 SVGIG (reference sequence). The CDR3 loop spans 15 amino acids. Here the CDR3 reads CAWSVEGGLNTEAFF. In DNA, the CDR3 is TGTGCCTGGAGTGTAGAGGGGGGGCTGAACACTGAAGCTTTCTTT.

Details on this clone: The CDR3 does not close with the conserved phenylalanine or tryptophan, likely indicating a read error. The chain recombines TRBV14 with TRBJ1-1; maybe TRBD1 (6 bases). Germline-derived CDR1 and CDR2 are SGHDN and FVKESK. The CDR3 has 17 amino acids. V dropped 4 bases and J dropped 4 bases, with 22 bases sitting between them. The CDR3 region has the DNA TGTGCCAGCAGCCGCGCCCTCTTGGCAGGGGCGAGCACTGAAGCTTTCCTT. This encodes CASSRALLAGASTEAFL.

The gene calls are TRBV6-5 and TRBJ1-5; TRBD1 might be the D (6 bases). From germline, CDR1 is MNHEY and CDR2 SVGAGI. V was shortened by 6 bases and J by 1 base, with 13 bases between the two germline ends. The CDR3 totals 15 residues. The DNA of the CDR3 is TGTGCCAGCAGAAGGGGGTCACAAAGCAATCAGCCCCAGCATTTT. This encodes CASRRGSQSNQPQHF.

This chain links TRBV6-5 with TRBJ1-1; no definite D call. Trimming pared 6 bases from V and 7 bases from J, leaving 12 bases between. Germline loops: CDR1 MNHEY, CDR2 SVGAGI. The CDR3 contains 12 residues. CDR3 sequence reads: CASSSPGIEAFF. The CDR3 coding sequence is TGTGCCAGCAGCTCCCCGGGAATTGAAGCTTTCTTT.

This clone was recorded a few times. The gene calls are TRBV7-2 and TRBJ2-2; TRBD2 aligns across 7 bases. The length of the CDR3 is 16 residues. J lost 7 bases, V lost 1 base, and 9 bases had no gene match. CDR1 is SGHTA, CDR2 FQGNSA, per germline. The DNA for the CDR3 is TGTGCCAGCAGCTTAGACGGGCGCGGGGGAGGCGGGGAGCTGTTTTTT. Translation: CASSLDGRGGGGELFF. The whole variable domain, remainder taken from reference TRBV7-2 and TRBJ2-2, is GAGVSQSPSNKVTEKGKDVELRCDPISGHTALYWYRQSLGQGLEFLIYFQGNSAPDKSGLPSDRFSAERTGGSVSTLTIQRTQQEDSAVYLCASSLDGRGGGGELFFGEGSRLTVL.

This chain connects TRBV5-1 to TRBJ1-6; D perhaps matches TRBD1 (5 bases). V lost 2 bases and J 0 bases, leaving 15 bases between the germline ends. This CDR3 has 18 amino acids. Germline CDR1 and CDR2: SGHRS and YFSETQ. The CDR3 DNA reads TGCGCCAGCAGCTTTTCCGGGACGGTGAGCTCCTATAATTCACCCCTCCACTTT. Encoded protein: CASSFSGTVSSYNSPLHF.

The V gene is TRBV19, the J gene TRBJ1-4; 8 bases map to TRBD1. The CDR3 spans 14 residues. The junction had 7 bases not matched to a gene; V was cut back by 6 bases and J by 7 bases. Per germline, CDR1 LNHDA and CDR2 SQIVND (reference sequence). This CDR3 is CASRPWTGREKLFF. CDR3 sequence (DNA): TGTGCCAGTAGACCTTGGACAGGGCGTGAAAAACTGTTTTTT.

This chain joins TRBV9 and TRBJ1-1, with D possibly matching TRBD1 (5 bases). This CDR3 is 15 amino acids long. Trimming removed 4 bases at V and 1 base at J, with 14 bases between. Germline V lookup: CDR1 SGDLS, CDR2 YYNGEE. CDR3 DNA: TGTGCCAGCAGCCCTAGACTGGGGGAGAACACTGAAGCTTTCTTT. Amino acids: CASSPRLGENTEAFF.

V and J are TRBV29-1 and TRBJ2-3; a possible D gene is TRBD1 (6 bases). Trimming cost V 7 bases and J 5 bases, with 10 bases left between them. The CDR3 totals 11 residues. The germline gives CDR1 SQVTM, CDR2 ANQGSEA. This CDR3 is CSGTQGDTQYF. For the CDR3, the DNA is TGCAGCGGGACACAGGGAGATACGCAGTATTTT.

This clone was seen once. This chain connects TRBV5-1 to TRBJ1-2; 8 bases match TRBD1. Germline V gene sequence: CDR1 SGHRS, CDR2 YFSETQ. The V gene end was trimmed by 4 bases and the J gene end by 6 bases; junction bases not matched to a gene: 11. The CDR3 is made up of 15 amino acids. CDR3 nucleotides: TGCGCCAGCAGCCTACTAGGGACAGGCTTGGATGGCTACACCTTC. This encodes CASSLLGTGLDGYTF.

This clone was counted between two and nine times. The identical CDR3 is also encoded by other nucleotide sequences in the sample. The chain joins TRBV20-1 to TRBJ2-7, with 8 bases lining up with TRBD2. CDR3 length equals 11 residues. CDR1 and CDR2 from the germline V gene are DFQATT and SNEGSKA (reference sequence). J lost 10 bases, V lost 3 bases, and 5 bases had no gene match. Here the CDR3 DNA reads TGCAGTGCTAGCGGGGGGGCTGAACAGTACTTC. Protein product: CSASGGAEQYF.

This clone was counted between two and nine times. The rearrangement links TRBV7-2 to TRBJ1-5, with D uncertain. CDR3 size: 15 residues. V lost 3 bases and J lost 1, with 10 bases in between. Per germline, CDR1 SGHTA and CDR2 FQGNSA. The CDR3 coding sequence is TGTGCCAGCAGCTTGGCCAGTTTAAGCAATCAGCCCCAGCATTTT. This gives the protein CASSLASLSNQPQHF. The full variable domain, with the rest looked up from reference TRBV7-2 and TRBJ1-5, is GAGVSQSPSNKVTEKGKDVELRCDPISGHTALYWYRQSLGQGLEFLIYFQGNSAPDKSGLPSDRFSAERTGGSVSTLTIQRTQQEDSAVYLCASSLASLSNQPQHFGDGTRLSIL.

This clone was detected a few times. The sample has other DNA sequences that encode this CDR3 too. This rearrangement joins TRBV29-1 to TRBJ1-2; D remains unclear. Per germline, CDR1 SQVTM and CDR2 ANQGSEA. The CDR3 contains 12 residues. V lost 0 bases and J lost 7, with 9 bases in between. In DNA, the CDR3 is TGCAGCGTTGAAGAGGGGTGGGGTGGCTACACCTTC. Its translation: CSVEEGWGGYTF.

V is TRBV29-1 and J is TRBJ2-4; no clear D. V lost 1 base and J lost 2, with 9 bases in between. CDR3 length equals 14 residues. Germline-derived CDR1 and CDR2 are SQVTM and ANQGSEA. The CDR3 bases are TGCAGCGTTGAAGGGGAAAGGCCCAAAAACATTCAGTACTTC. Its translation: CSVEGERPKNIQYF.

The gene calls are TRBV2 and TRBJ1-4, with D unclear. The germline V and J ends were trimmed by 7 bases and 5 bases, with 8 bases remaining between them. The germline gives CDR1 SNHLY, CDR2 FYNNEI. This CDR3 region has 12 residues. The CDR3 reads CASKGGNEKLFF. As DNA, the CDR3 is TGTGCCAGCAAGGGAGGGAATGAAAAACTGTTTTTT. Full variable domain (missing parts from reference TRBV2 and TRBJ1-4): EPEVTQTPSHQVTQMGQEVILRCVPISNHLYFYWYRQILGQKVEFLVSFYNNEISEKSEIFDDQFSVERPDGSNFTLKIRSTKLEDSAMYFCASKGGNEKLFFGSGTQLSVL.

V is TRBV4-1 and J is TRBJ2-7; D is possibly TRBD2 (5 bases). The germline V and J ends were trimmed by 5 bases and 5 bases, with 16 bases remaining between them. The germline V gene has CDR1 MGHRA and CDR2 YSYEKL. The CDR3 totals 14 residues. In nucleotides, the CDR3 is TGCGCCAGCAGCGAGTTATCGTTCGGGGACGAGCAGTACTTC. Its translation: CASSELSFGDEQYF.